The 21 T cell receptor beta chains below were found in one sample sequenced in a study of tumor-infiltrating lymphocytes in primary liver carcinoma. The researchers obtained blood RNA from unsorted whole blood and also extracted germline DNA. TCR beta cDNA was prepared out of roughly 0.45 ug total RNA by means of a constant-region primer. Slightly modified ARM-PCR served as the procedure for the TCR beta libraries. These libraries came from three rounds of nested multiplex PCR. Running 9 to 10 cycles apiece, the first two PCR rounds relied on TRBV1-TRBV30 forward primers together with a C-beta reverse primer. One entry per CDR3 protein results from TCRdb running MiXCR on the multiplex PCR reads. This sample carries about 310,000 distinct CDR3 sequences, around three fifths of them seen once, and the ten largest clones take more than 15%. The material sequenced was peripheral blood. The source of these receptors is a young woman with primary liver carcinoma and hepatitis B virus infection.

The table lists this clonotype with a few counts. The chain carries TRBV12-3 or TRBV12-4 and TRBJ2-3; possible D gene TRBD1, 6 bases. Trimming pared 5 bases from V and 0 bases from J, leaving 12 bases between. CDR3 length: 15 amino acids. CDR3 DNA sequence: TGTGCCAGCAGTATACAGGGTGGGAGCACAGATACGCAGTATTTT. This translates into CASSIQGGSTDTQYF.

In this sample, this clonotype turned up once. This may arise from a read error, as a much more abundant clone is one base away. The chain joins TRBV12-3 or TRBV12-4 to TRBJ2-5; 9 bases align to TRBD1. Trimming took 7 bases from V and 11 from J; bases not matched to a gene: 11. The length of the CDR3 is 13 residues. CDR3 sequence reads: CASTSTGGRKQYF. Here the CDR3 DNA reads TGTGCCAGCACCTCGACAGGGGGTCGCAAGCAGTACTTC.

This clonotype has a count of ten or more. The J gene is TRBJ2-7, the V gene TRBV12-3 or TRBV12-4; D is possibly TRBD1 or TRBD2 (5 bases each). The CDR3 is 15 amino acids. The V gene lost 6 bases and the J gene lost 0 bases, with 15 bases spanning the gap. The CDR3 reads CASSQTGRISYEQYF. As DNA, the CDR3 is TGTGCCAGCAGCCAAACGGGACGGATCTCCTACGAGCAGTACTTC.

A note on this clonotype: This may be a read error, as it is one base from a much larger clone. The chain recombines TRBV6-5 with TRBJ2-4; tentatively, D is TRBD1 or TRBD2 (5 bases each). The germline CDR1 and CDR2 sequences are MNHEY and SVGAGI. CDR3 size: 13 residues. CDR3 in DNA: TGTGCCAGCACAGGACGAGGGGAAAACAATCAGTACTTC. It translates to CASTGRGENNQYF.

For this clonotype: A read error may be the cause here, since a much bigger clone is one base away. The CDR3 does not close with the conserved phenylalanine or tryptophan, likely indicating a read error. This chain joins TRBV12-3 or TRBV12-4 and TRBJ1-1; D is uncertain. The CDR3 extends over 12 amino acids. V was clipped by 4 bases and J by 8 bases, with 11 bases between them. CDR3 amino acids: CASSSQAREAFI. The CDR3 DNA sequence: TGTGCCAGCAGTTCGCAAGCAAGGGAAGCTTTCATT.

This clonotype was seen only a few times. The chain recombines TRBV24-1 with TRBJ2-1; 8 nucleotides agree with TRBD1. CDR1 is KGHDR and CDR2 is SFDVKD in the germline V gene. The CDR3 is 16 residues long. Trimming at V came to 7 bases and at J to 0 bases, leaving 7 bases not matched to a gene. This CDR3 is CATSATGTGSYNEQFF. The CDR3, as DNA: TGTGCCACCAGCGCTACCGGGACAGGCTCCTACAATGAGCAGTTCTTC.

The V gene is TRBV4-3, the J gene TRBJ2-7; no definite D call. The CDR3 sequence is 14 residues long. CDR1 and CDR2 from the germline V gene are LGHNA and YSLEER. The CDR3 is CASRQDRTGYEQYF. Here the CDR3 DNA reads TGCGCAAGCCGCCAAGATCGGACCGGGTACGAGCAGTACTTC.

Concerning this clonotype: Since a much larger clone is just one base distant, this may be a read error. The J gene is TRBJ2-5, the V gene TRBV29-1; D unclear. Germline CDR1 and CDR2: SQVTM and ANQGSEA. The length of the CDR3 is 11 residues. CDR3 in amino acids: CSVEGMETEYF. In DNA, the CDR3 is TGCAGCGTTGAGGGAATGGAGACCGAGTACTTC.

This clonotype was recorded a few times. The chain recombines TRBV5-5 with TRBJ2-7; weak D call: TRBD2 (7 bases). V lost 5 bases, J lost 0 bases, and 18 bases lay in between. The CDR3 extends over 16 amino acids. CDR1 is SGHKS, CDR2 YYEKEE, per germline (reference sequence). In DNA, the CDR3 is TGTGCCAGCAGTCAGGAGGGGGGGGTCAGCTCCTACGAGCAGTACTTC. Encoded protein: CASSQEGGVSSYEQYF.

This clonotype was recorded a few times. The CDR3 nucleotides are TGTGCCAGCAGTTTACGGGGGCGTCTAGCGGGCCTCTACGAGCAGTACTTC. Its translation: CASSLRGRLAGLYEQYF. This chain joins TRBV12-3 or TRBV12-4 and TRBJ2-7; 8 bases agree with TRBD2. This CDR3 spans 17 amino acids. The junction had 12 bases not matched to a gene; V was cut back by 2 bases and J by 3 bases.

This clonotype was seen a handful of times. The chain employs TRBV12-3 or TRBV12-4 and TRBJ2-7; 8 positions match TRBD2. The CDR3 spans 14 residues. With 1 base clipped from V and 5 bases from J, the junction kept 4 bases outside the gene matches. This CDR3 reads CASSLEREWDEQYF. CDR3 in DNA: TGTGCCAGCAGTTTAGAGCGGGAGTGGGACGAGCAGTACTTC.

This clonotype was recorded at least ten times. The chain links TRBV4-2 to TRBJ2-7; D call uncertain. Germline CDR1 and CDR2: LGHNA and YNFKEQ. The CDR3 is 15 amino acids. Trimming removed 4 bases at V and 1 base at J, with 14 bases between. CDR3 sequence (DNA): TGTGCCAGCAGCCCATTTATTAGTAGGTCCTACGAGCAGTACTTC. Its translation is CASSPFISRSYEQYF.

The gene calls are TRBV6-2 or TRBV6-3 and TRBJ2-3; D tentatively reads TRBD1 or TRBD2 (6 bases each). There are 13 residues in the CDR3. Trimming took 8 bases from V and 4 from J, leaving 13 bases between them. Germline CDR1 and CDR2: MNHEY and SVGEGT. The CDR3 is CASGRRGPDTQYF. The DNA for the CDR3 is TGTGCCAGCGGCAGACGGGGGCCAGATACGCAGTATTTT.

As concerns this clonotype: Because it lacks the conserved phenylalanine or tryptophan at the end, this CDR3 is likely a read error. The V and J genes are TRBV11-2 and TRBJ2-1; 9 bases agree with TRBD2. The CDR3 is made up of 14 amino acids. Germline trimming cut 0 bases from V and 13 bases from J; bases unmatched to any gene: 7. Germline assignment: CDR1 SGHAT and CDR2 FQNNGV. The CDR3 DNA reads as TGTGCCAGCAGCTTAGAATCTTTTAGCGGGAGACAGTTCTTA. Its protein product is CASSLESFSGRQFL.

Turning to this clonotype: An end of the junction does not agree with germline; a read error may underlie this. The CDR3 is CASSISRTSGGKRETQYF. Here the CDR3 DNA reads TGTGCCAGCAGCATATCCAGGACTAGCGGGGGGAAAAGGGAGACCCAATACTTC. The chain uses TRBV11-2 and TRBJ2-5; 14 bases map to TRBD2. The CDR3 extends over 18 amino acids. Germline V gene lookup returns CDR1 SGHAT and CDR2 FQNNGV. Based on the CDR3 plus reference TRBV11-2 and TRBJ2-5, the full variable domain is EAGVAQSPRYKIIEKRQSVAFWCNPISGHATLYWYQQILGQGPKLLIQFQNNGVVDDSQLPKDRFSAERLKGVDSTLKIQPAKLEDSAVYLCASSISRTSGGKRETQYFGPGTRLLVL.

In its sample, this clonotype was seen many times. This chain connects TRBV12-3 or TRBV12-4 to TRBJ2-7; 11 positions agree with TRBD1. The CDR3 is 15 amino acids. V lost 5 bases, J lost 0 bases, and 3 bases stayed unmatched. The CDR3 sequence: CASSMGQGVSYEQYF. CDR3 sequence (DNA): TGTGCCAGCAGTATGGGACAGGGGGTCTCCTACGAGCAGTACTTC.

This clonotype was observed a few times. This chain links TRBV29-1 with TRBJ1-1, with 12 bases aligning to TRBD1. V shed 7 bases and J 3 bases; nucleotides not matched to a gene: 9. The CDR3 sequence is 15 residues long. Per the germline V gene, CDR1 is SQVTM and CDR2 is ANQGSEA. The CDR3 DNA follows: TGCAGCGCCCTCCCGGGACAGGGGGCAGACACTGAAGCTTTCTTT. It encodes CSALPGQGADTEAFF.

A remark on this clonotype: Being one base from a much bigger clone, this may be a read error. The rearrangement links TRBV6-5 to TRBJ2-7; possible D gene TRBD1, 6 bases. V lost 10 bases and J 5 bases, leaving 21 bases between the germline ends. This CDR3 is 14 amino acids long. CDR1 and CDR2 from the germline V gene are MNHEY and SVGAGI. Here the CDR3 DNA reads TGTGCCATCAGGGAAGGAGCCAGGGGAAACGAGCAGTACTTC. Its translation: CAIREGARGNEQYF.

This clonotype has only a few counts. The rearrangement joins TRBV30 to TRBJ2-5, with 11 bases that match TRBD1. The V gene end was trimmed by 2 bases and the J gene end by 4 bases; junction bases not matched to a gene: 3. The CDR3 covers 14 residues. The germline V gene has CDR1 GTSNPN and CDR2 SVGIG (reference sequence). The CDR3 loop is CAWSRGTGGETQYF. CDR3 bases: TGTGCCTGGAGTCGAGGGACAGGGGGAGAGACCCAGTACTTC.

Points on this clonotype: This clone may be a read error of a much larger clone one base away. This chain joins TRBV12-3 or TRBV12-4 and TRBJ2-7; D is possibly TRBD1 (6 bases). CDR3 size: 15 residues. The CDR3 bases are TGTGCCAGGAGTTTATCTGGGGGCGCCCTCTACGAGCAGTACTTC. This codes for CARSLSGGALYEQYF.

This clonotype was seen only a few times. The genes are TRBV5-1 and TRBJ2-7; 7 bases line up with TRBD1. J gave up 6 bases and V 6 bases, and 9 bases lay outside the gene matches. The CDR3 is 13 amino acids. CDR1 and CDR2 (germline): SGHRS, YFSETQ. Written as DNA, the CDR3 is TGCGCCAGCACCCCTTATACAGGGGCCGAGCAGTACTTC. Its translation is CASTPYTGAEQYF.